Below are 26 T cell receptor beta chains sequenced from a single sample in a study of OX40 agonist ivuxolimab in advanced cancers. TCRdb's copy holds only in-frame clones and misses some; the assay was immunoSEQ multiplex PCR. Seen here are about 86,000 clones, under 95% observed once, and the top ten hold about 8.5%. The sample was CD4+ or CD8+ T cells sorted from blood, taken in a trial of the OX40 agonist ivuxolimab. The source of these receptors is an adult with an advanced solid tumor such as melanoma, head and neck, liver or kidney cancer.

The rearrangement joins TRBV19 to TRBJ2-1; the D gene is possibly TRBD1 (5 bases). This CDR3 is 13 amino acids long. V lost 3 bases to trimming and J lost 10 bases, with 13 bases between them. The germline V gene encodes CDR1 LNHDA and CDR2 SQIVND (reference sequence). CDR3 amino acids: CASSIMGPKEQFF. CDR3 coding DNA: TGTGCCAGTAGTATTATGGGGCCTAAGGAGCAGTTCTTC.

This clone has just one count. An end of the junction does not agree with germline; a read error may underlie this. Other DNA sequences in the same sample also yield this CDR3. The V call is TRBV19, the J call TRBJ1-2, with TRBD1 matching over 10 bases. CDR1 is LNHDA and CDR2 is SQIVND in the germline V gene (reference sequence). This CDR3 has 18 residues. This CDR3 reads CASSIRLGQGLSYYGYTF. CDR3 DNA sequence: TGTGCCAGTAGTATACGGTTGGGACAGGGGCTGTCCTACTACGGCTACACCTTC.

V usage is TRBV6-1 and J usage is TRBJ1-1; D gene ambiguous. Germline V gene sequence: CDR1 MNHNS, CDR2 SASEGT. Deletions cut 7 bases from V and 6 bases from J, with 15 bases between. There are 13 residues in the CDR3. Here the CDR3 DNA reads TGTGCCAGCACCCAACAGCATAACGCTGAAGCTTTCTTT. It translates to CASTQQHNAEAFF.

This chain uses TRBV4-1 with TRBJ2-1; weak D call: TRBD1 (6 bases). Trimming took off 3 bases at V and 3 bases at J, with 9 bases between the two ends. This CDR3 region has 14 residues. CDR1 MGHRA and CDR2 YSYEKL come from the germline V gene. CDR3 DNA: TGCGCCAGCAGCCAGACGGACAGCTACAATGAGCAGTTCTTC. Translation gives CASSQTDSYNEQFF.

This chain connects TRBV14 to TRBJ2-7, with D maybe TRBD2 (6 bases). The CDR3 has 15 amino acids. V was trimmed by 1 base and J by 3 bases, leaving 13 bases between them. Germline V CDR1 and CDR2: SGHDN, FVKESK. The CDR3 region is CASSQGMEGIYEQYF. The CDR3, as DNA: TGTGCCAGCAGCCAAGGGATGGAGGGGATCTACGAGCAGTACTTC.

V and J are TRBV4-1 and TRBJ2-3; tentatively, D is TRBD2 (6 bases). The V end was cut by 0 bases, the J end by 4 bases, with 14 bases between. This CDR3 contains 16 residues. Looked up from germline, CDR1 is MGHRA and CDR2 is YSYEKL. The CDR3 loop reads CASSQDTRTGADTQYF. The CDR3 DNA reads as TGCGCCAGCAGCCAAGATACACGGACGGGGGCAGATACGCAGTATTTT.

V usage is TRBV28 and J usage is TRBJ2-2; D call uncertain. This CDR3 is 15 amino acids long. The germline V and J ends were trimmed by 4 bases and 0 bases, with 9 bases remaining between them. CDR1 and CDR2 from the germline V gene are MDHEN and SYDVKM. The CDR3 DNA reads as TGTGCCAGCAGTTCACAAACAGCGAACACCGGGGAGCTGTTTTTT. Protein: CASSSQTANTGELFF.

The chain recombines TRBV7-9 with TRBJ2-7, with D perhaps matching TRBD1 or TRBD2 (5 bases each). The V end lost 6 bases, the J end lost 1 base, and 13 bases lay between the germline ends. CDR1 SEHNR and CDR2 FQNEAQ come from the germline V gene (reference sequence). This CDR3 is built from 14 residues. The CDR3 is CASRQGWESYEQYF. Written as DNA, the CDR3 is TGTGCCAGCAGGCAGGGTTGGGAGTCCTACGAGCAGTACTTC.

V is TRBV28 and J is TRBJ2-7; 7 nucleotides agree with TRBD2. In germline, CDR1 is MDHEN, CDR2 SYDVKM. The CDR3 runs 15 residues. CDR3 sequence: CAGGSFRGVYYEQYF. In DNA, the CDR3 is TGTGCGGGCGGGAGCTTCCGAGGGGTTTACTACGAGCAGTACTTC.

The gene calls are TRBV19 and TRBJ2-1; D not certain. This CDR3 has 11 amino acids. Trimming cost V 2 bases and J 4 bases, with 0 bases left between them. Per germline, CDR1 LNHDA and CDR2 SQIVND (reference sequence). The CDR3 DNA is TGTGCCAGTAGTATATACAATGAGCAGTTCTTC. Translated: CASSIYNEQFF.

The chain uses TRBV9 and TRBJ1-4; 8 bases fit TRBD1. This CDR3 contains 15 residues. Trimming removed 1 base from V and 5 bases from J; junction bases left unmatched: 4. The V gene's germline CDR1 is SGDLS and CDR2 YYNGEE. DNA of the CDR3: TGTGCCAGCAGCGTAAGACAGGGGTGGAATGAAAAACTGTTTTTT. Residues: CASSVRQGWNEKLFF.

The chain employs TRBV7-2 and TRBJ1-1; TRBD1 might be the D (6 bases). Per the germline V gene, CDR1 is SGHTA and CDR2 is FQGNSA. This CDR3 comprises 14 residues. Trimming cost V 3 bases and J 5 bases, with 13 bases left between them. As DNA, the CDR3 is TGTGCCAGCAGCTTTCAGGGGATGGGGACTGAAGCTTTCTTT. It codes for CASSFQGMGTEAFF.

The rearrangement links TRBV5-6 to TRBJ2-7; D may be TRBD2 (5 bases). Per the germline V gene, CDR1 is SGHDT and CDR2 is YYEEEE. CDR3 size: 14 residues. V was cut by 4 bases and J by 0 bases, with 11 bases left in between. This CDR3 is CASSGGLGSYEQYF. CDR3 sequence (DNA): TGTGCCAGCAGCGGCGGGCTTGGCTCCTACGAGCAGTACTTC.

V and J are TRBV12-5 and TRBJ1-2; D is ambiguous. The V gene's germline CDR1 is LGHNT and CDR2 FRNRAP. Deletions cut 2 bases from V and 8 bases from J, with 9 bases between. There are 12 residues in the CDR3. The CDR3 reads CASGLTTPGYTF. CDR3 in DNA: TGTGCTAGTGGTTTGACGACCCCAGGCTACACCTTC.

This CDR3 reads CASSSMDRGPGYTF. The DNA of the CDR3 is TGTGCCAGCAGCTCAATGGACAGGGGGCCCGGCTACACCTTC. The V call is TRBV7-9, the J call TRBJ1-2; 11 bases map to TRBD1. This CDR3 region has 14 residues. The V segment lost 4 bases and the J segment 8 bases; nucleotides outside the gene matches: 6. Per germline, CDR1 SEHNR and CDR2 FQNEAQ (reference sequence). Based on the CDR3 plus reference TRBV7-9 and TRBJ1-2, the full variable domain is DTGVSQNPRHKITKRGQNVTFRCDPISEHNRLYWYRQTLGQGPEFLTYFQNEAQLEKSRLLSDRFSAERPKGSFSTLEIQRTEQGDSAMYLCASSSMDRGPGYTFGSGTRLTVV.

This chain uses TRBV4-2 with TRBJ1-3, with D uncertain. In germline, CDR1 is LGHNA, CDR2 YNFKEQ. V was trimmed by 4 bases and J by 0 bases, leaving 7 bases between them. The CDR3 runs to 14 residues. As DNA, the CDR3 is TGTGCCAGCAGCCCGATGAGCTCTGGAAACACCATATATTTT. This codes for CASSPMSSGNTIYF.

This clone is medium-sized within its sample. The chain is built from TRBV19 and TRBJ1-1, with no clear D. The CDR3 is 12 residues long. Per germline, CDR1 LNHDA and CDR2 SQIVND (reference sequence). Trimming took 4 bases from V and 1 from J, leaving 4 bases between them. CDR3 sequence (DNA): TGTGCCAGTAGTAGACGGAACACTGAAGCTTTCTTT. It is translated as CASSRRNTEAFF.

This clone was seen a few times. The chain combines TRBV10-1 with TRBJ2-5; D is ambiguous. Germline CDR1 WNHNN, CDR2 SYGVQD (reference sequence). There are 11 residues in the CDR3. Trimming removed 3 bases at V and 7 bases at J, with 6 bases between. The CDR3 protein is CASSDGWTQYF. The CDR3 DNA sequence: TGCGCCAGCAGTGATGGATGGACCCAGTACTTC.

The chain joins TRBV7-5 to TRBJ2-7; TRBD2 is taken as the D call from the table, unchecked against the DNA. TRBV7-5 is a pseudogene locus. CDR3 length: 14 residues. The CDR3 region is CARRHARDCYEQYF. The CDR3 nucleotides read TGTGCCAGACGCCATGCCCGGGACTGCTACGAGCAGTACTTC.

CDR3 residues: CASTLGTGAYEQYF. CDR3 bases: TGTGCCAGCACCCTTGGGACTGGGGCCTACGAGCAGTACTTC. This chain joins TRBV6-8 and TRBJ2-7, with a possible D match to TRBD2 (6 bases). The V end was cut by 7 bases, the J end by 2 bases, with 15 bases between. The CDR3 loop spans 14 amino acids. Germline lookup yields CDR1 MNHGY and CDR2 SAAAGT.

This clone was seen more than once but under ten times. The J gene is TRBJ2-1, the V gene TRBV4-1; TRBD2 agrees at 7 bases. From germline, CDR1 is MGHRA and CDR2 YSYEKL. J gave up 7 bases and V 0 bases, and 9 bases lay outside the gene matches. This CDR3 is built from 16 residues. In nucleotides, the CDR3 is TGCGCCAGCAGCCAAGAGTGGGCGGGAGTGCCGAATGAGCAGTTCTTC. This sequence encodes CASSQEWAGVPNEQFF.

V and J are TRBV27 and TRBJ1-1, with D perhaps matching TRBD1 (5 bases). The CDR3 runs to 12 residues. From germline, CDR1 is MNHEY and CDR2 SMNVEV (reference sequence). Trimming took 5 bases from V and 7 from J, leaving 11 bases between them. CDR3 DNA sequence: TGTGCCAGCAGTCGGACGGGGGTTGAAGCTTTCTTT. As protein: CASSRTGVEAFF.

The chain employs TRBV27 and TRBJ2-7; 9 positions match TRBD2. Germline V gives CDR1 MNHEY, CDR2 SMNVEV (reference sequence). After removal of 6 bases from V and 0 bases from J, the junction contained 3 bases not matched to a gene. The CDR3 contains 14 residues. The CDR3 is CASRRAGGSYEQYF. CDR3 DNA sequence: TGTGCCAGCAGGCGAGCGGGAGGCTCCTACGAGCAGTACTTC.

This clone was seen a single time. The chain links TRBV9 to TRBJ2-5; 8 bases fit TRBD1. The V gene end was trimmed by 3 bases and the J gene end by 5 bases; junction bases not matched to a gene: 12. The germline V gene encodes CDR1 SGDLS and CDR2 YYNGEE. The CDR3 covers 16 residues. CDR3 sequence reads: CASSGGNAGGAETQYF. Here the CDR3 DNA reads TGTGCCAGCAGCGGGGGAAATGCAGGGGGCGCCGAGACCCAGTACTTC.

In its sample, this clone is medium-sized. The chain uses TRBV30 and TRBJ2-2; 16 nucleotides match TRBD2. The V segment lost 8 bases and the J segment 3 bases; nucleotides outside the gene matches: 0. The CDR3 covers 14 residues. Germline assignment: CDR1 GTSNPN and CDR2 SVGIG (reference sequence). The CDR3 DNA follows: TGTGCCGGGACTAGCGGGAGGGACACCGGGGAGCTGTTTTTT. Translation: CAGTSGRDTGELFF.

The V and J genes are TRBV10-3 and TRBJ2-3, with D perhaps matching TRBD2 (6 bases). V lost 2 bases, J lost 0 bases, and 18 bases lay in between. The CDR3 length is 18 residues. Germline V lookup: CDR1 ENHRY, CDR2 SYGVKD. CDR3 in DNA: TGTGCCATCAGTGAGCCAAGCTCTTTAGCGGAGAGCACAGATACGCAGTATTTT. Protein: CAISEPSSLAESTDTQYF.